This T cell receptor (beta chain) is drawn from a study of T cell repertoires in cytomegalovirus infection. Looking at the study overall: Both CMV infection and a matching HLA type were indicated by public TCR beta signatures. Overall study results and limits: CMV carriers having the relevant HLA were flagged by cumulative public TCR beta family frequency. CMV-specific HLA-C-restricted TCR beta clonotypes dominated the ex vivo response.

TCRdb re-called the reads through MiXCR, storing one row per CDR3 protein. The sample consists of 230,000 or so distinct CDR3 sequences, over 15% of them appearing once. V was cut by 4 bases and J by 0 bases, with 7 bases left in between. The CDR3 loop spans 13 amino acids. This clonotype was counted ten times or more. Its antigen is undetermined. The chain couples TRBV12-3 or TRBV12-4 to TRBJ2-7; D is ambiguous. The sequence derives from a human donor in good health (CMV status not recorded). Some clones in this sample may be carry-over from other donors' samples. The sample taken for sequencing was CD8+ T cells from PBMCs. DNA for the CDR3: TGTGCCAGCAGTTATGGAGACTCCTACGAGCAGTACTTC. It yields the protein CASSYGDSYEQYF.